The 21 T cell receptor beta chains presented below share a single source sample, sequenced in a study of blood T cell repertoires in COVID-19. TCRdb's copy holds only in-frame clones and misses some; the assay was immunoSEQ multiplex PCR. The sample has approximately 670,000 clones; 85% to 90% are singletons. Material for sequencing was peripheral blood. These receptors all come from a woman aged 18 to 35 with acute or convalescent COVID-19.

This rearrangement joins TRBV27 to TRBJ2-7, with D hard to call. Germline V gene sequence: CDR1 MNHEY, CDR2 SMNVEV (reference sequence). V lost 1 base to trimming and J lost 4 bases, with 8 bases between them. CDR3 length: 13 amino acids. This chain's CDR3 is CASSLLRDYEQYF. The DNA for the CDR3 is TGTGCCAGCAGTTTATTGAGAGATTACGAGCAGTACTTC.

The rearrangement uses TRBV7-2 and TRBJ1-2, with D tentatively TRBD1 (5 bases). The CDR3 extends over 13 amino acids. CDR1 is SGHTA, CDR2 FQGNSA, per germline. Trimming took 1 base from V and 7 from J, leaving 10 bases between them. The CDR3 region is CASSLGGRVGYTF. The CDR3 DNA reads TGTGCCAGCAGCTTAGGTGGCAGGGTTGGCTACACCTTC.

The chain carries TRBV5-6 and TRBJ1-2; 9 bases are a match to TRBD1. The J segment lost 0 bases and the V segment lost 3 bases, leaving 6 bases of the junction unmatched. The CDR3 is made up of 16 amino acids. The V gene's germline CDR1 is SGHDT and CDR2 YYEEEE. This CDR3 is CASSSRDRVTNYGYTF. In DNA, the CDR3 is TGTGCCAGCAGCTCCCGGGACAGGGTAACTAACTATGGCTACACCTTC.

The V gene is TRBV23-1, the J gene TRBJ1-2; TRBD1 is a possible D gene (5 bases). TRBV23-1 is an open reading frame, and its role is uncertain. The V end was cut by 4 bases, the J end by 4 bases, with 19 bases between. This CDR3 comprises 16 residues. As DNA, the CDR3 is TGCGCCAGCAGTCGCTCTGCGCCCCGGGGGATCTATGGCTACACCTTC. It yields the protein CASSRSAPRGIYGYTF.

For the CDR3, the DNA is TGTGCCAGCAGCCAGCTGGGGGGGGCTGGTGGAAACACCATATATTTT. The encoded protein is CASSQLGGAGGNTIYF. This chain uses TRBV7-2 with TRBJ1-3; weak D call: TRBD1 (6 bases). The V and J ends lost 5 bases and 3 bases respectively, with 17 bases between them. The CDR3 has 16 residues. Germline assignment: CDR1 SGHTA and CDR2 FQGNSA. Full variable domain (outside the CDR3, taken from reference TRBV7-2 and TRBJ1-3): GAGVSQSPSNKVTEKGKDVELRCDPISGHTALYWYRQSLGQGLEFLIYFQGNSAPDKSGLPSDRFSAERTGGSVSTLTIQRTQQEDSAVYLCASSQLGGAGGNTIYFGEGSWLTVV.

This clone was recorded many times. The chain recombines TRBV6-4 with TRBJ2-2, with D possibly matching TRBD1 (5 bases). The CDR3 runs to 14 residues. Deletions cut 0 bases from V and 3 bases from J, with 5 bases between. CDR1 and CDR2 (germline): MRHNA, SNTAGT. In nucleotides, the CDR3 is TGTGCCAGCAGTGACTCAGGGGACACCGGGGAGCTGTTTTTT. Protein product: CASSDSGDTGELFF.

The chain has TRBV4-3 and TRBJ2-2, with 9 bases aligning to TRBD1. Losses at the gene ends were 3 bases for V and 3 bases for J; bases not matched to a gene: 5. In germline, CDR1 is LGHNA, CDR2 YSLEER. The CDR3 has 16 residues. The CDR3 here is CASSQEQGAYTGELFF. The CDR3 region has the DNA TGCGCCAGCAGCCAGGAACAGGGGGCGTACACCGGGGAGCTGTTTTTT.

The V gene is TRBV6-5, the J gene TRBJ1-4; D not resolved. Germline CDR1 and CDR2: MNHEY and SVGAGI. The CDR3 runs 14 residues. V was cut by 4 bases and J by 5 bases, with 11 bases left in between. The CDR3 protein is CASSSRVINEKLFF. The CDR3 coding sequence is TGTGCCAGCAGTTCCCGAGTGATCAATGAAAAACTGTTTTTT.

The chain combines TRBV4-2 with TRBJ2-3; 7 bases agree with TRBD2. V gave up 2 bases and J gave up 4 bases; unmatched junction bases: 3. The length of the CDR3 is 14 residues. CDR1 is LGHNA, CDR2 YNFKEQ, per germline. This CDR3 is CASSQNSGPDTQYF. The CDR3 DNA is TGTGCCAGCAGCCAAAATAGCGGGCCAGATACGCAGTATTTT.

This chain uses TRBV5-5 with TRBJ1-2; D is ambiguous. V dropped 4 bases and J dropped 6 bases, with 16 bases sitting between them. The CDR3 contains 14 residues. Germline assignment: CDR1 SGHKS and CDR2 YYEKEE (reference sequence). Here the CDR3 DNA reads TGTGCCAGCAGCAATGCCGGTTTGTCGGATGGCTACACCTTC. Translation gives CASSNAGLSDGYTF.

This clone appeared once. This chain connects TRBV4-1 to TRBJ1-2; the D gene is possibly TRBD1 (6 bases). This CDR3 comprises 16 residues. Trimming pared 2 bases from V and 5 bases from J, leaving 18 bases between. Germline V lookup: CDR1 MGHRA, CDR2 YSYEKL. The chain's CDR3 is CASSQPLRDRKYGYTF. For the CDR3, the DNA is TGCGCCAGCAGCCAACCCTTGAGAGACAGGAAATATGGCTACACCTTC.

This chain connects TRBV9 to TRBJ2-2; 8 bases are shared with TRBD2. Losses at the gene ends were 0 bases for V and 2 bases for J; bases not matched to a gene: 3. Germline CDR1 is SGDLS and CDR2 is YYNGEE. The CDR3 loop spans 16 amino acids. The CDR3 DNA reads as TGTGCCAGCAGCGTAGCGGCGGGGGGAAACACCGGGGAGCTGTTTTTT. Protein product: CASSVAAGGNTGELFF.

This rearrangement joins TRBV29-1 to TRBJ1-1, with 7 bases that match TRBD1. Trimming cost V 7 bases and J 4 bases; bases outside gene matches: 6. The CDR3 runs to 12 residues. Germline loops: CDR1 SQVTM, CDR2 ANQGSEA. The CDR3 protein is CSARDSFTEAFF. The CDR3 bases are TGCAGCGCCCGGGACAGTTTCACTGAAGCTTTCTTT.

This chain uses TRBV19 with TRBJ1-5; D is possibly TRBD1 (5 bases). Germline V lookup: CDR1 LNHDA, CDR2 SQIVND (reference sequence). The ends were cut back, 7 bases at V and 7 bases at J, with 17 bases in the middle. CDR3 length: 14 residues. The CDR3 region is CASMSAGGGQPQHF. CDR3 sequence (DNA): TGTGCCAGTATGAGCGCCGGGGGAGGGCAGCCCCAGCATTTT. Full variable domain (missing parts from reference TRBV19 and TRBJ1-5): DGGITQSPKYLFRKEGQNVTLSCEQNLNHDAMYWYRQDPGQGLRLIYYSQIVNDFQKGDIAEGYSVSREKKESFPLTVTSAQKNPTAFYLCASMSAGGGQPQHFGDGTRLSIL.

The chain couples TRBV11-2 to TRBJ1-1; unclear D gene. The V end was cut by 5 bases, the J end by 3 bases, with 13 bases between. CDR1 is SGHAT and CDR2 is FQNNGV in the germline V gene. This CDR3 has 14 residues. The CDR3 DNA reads TGTGCCAGCAGCGCACCCAACAGTTACACTGAAGCTTTCTTT. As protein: CASSAPNSYTEAFF.

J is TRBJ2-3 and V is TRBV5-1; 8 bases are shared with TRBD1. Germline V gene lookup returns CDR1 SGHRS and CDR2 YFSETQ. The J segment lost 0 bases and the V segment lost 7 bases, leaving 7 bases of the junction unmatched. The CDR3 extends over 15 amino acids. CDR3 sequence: CASAGGPSSTDTQYF. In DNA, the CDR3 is TGCGCCAGCGCAGGGGGCCCCTCTAGCACAGATACGCAGTATTTT.

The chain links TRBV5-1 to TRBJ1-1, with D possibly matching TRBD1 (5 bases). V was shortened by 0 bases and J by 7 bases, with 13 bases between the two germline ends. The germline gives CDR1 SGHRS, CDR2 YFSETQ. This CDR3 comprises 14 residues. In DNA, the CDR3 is TGCGCCAGCAGCTTGGTGGCGGGGCTAGTTGAAGCTTTCTTT. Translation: CASSLVAGLVEAFF.

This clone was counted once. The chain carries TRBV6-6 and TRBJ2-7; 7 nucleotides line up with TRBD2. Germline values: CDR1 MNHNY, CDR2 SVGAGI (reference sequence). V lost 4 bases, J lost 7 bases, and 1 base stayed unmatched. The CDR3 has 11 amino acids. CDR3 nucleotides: TGTGCCAGCAGTTCGGGACTAGAGCAGTACTTC. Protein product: CASSSGLEQYF.

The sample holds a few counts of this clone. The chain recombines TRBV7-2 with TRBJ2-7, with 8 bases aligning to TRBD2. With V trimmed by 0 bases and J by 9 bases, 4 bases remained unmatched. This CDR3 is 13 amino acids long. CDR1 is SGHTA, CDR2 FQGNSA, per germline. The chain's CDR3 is CASSLAGSGGQYF. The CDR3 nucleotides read TGTGCCAGCAGCTTAGCAGGGAGCGGGGGGCAGTACTTC.

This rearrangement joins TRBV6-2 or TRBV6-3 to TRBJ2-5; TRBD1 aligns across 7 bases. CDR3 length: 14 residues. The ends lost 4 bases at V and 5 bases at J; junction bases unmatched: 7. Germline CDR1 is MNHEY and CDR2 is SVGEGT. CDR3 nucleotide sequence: TGTGCCAGCAGTTCTGACAGGGTGGGGGAGACCCAGTACTTC. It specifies CASSSDRVGETQYF.

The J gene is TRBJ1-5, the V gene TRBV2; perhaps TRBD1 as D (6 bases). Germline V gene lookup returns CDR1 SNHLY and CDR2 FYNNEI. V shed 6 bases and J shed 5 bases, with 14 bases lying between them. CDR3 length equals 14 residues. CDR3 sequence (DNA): TGTGCCAGCAGACAGGGTGGTCCTCATCAGCCCCAGCATTTT. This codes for CASRQGGPHQPQHF. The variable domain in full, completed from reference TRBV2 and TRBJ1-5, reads EPEVTQTPSHQVTQMGQEVILRCVPISNHLYFYWYRQILGQKVEFLVSFYNNEISEKSEIFDDQFSVERPDGSNFTLKIRSTKLEDSAMYFCASRQGGPHQPQHFGDGTRLSIL.